What follows is one T cell receptor beta chain and its context. This entry is derived from a study of blood T cell repertoires in COVID-19. In the study overall: T cells, B-cell-depleted T cells, or PBMCs provided the cDNA or gDNA that served as material.

There are 13 residues in the CDR3. Trimming cost V 6 bases and J 7 bases, with 13 bases left between them. The data were produced by immunoSEQ multiplex PCR, yet TCRdb's version contains in-frame clones alone and is incomplete. The sample lists some 180,000 clones, around 79% occurring once. V usage is TRBV12-3 or TRBV12-4 and J usage is TRBJ2-1; a possible D gene is TRBD2 (6 bases). This sequence was found in a woman between 70 and 85 years old in a cohort exposed to, infected with or recovered from COVID-19 (not recorded which). The sequencing sample was made of PBMCs or T cells enriched from blood (not recorded which). The CDR3 DNA follows: TGTGCCAGCAGCCATGATCGGGGGAATGAGCAGTTCTTC. Protein sequence: CASSHDRGNEQFF.